Each of the 21 T cell receptor beta chains below was sequenced from the same sample in a study of cytomegalovirus exposure and HLA in healthy donors. Primers for the PCR totalled 60 Vbeta and 13 Jbeta. Produced via immunoSEQ multiplex PCR; TCRdb's table is partial and in-frame only. The sample has around 160,000 clones; roughly 80% are singletons. What was sequenced was PBMCs. These receptors all come from a woman aged 40 to 49 in good health and CMV-seropositive.

The CDR3 is CASMVGKGGGQYF. The CDR3 DNA reads as TGCGCCAGCATGGTAGGGAAAGGCGGGGGGCAGTACTTC. This chain links TRBV10-1 with TRBJ2-7; 7 bases fit TRBD2. V lost 7 bases to trimming and J lost 9 bases; unmatched junction nucleotides: 12. The CDR3 is 13 residues long. Germline CDR1 reads WNHNN; CDR2 reads SYGVQD (reference sequence).

The V gene is TRBV6-6, the J gene TRBJ1-2; maybe TRBD1 (5 bases). The CDR3 is 13 amino acids. V gave up 4 bases and J gave up 4 bases, with 10 bases separating them. CDR1 and CDR2 (germline): MNHNY, SVGAGI (reference sequence). CDR3 in amino acids: CASSSQGGYGYTF. CDR3 sequence (DNA): TGTGCCAGCAGTTCGCAGGGTGGCTATGGCTACACCTTC.

The chain joins TRBV2 to TRBJ1-2; 7 nucleotides agree with TRBD1. Per germline, CDR1 SNHLY and CDR2 FYNNEI. V shed 7 bases, J shed 6 bases, and the junction held 17 bases outside the gene matches. The length of the CDR3 is 16 residues. The CDR3 nucleotides read TGTGCCAGCACCCTAAAAAAAATATACAGGGGCAATGGCTACACCTTC. Translating it yields CASTLKKIYRGNGYTF.

This clone was recorded only once. The chain recombines TRBV29-1 with TRBJ2-1; 7 positions match TRBD2. V shed 4 bases and J 8 bases; nucleotides not matched to a gene: 5. This CDR3 spans 12 amino acids. The germline V gene encodes CDR1 SQVTM and CDR2 ANQGSEA. Written as DNA, the CDR3 is TGCAGCGTTGGACTAGCTGGGTATGAGCAGTTCTTC. Its protein is CSVGLAGYEQFF.

V gene TRBV6-6 combines with J gene TRBJ1-1; D is unclear. Germline-derived CDR1 and CDR2 are MNHNY and SVGAGI (reference sequence). V was shortened by 0 bases and J by 3 bases, with 11 bases between the two germline ends. This CDR3 region has 15 residues. CDR3 coding DNA: TGTGCCAGCAGTTACTCTCGGGGTAGGGACACTGAAGCTTTCTTT. This sequence encodes CASSYSRGRDTEAFF.

The chain combines TRBV5-6 with TRBJ1-1; 7 bases agree with TRBD1. The CDR3 runs 14 residues. Germline V gene data show CDR1 as SGHDT and CDR2 as YYEEEE. The V and J ends lost 6 bases and 1 base, in that order; junction bases with no gene match: 6. CDR3 coding DNA: TGTGCCAGCACCCTGGGACAGACGAACACTGAAGCTTTCTTT. Its protein is CASTLGQTNTEAFF.

This clone showed up just a few times. J is TRBJ2-5 and V is TRBV11-2, with 7 bases matching TRBD2. The trim removed 1 base at V and 4 bases at J, leaving 6 bases unmatched. Germline CDR1 SGHAT, CDR2 FQNNGV. This CDR3 contains 15 residues. As DNA, the CDR3 is TGTGCCAGCAGCTTAGCGTGGGGGGAGGGAGAGACCCAGTACTTC. Protein sequence: CASSLAWGEGETQYF.

This clone was seen once. The V call is TRBV28, the J call TRBJ2-2, with TRBD1 identical over 10 bases. The V gene's germline CDR1 is MDHEN and CDR2 SYDVKM. The CDR3 has 16 residues. V was clipped by 5 bases and J by 6 bases; unmatched bases: 9. The DNA of the CDR3 is TGTGCCAGCAGTAGGGGGGGACAGGGGAAAGCCGGGGAGCTGTTTTTT. It specifies CASSRGGQGKAGELFF.

The CDR3 protein is CATGTASETQYF. The CDR3 nucleotides read TGTGCCACCGGGACAGCCTCGGAGACCCAGTACTTC. The chain has TRBV15 and TRBJ2-5; 7 nucleotides align to TRBD1. Losses at the gene ends were 8 bases for V and 5 bases for J; bases not matched to a gene: 5. The CDR3 is 12 amino acids. Germline values: CDR1 LNHNV, CDR2 YYDKDF (reference sequence).

The chain couples TRBV7-9 to TRBJ1-3; 10 bases are a match to TRBD1. Trimming took 5 bases from V and 8 from J; bases not matched to a gene: 6. This CDR3 comprises 14 residues. CDR1 SEHNR and CDR2 FQNEAQ come from the germline V gene (reference sequence). DNA for the CDR3: TGTGCCAGCAGCCGACGACAGGGGGCGGACACCATATATTTT. Translation: CASSRRQGADTIYF.

The genes are TRBV4-1 and TRBJ2-5; 8 bases line up with TRBD2. Germline V lookup: CDR1 MGHRA, CDR2 YSYEKL. The trim removed 2 bases at V and 1 base at J, leaving 3 bases unmatched. The CDR3 is 15 residues long. As DNA, the CDR3 is TGCGCCAGCAGCCAAACGGGGGGGCCCCAAGAGACCCAGTACTTC. As protein: CASSQTGGPQETQYF.

The CDR3 region is CASRGLGGAFDTQYF. The CDR3, as DNA: TGTGCCAGCAGGGGACTAGGCGGGGCCTTCGATACGCAGTATTTT. This chain links TRBV2 with TRBJ2-3; 8 bases map to TRBD2. V was clipped by 6 bases and J by 6 bases; unmatched bases: 11. The CDR3 has 15 residues. Germline V gene data show CDR1 as SNHLY and CDR2 as FYNNEI. The full variable domain, its missing parts supplied by reference TRBV2 and TRBJ2-3, is EPEVTQTPSHQVTQMGQEVILRCVPISNHLYFYWYRQILGQKVEFLVSFYNNEISEKSEIFDDQFSVERPDGSNFTLKIRSTKLEDSAMYFCASRGLGGAFDTQYFGPGTRLTVL.

V gene TRBV10-3 combines with J gene TRBJ2-7, with D tentatively TRBD1 (5 bases). V was clipped by 3 bases and J by 1 base, with 10 bases between them. The germline gives CDR1 ENHRY, CDR2 SYGVKD. This CDR3 comprises 14 residues. The CDR3 sequence is CAISESGISYEQYF. The CDR3 DNA reads TGTGCCATCAGTGAATCAGGGATATCCTACGAGCAGTACTTC.

This clone appeared once. The chain links TRBV5-1 to TRBJ1-3, with unresolved D. V shed 0 bases and J shed 1 base, with 8 bases lying between them. This CDR3 has 15 residues. The V gene's germline CDR1 is SGHRS and CDR2 YFSETQ. The CDR3 region is CASSLDLYSGNTIYF. The DNA of the CDR3 is TGCGCCAGCAGCTTGGACTTGTATTCTGGAAACACCATATATTTT.

V usage is TRBV2 and J usage is TRBJ2-1; 7 bases are shared with TRBD2. The CDR3 runs 13 residues. V shed 7 bases, J shed 6 bases, and the junction held 6 bases outside the gene matches. Germline CDR1 and CDR2: SNHLY and FYNNEI. In nucleotides, the CDR3 is TGTGCCAGCAAATTCAGGGAGGGCAATGAGCAGTTCTTC. This gives the protein CASKFREGNEQFF.

The V gene is TRBV13, the J gene TRBJ1-1; TRBD1 matches at 7 bases. Germline values: CDR1 PRHDT, CDR2 FYEKMQ (reference sequence). The CDR3 spans 14 residues. The junction had 9 bases not matched to a gene; V was cut back by 5 bases and J by 6 bases. The CDR3 protein is CASSQTDRVSEAFF. The CDR3 region has the DNA TGTGCCAGCAGCCAAACCGACAGGGTGTCTGAAGCTTTCTTT.

The rearrangement links TRBV2 to TRBJ1-1; D is unclear. Between the trimmed V and J ends, which lost 6 bases and 0 bases, there was a span of 14 bases. The CDR3 is 15 amino acids. The germline CDR1 and CDR2 sequences are SNHLY and FYNNEI. As DNA, the CDR3 is TGTGCCAGCAGCCTTGAGGGCCGGTTGAACACTGAAGCTTTCTTT. Translated, it gives CASSLEGRLNTEAFF.

The chain has TRBV5-1 and TRBJ1-5, with D unresolved. The length of the CDR3 is 13 residues. Trimming cost V 0 bases and J 6 bases, with 7 bases left between them. The germline CDR1 and CDR2 sequences are SGHRS and YFSETQ. As DNA, the CDR3 is TGCGCCAGCAGCTTGGACCCGGGTCAGCCCCAGCATTTT. Its translation is CASSLDPGQPQHF.

CDR3 nucleotides: TGTGCCACCAGCAGAGGGGCGTCTTACATTTCGGGACAATTTACAGGGAGCTCCTACAATGAGCAGTTCTTC. Residues: CATSRGASYISGQFTGSSYNEQFF. The chain couples TRBV15 to TRBJ2-1; tentative D call: TRBD1 (6 bases). Germline CDR1 reads LNHNV; CDR2 reads YYDKDF (reference sequence). The CDR3 has 24 residues. Trimming took off 1 base at V and 0 bases at J, with 34 bases between the two ends.

The rearrangement links TRBV29-1 to TRBJ1-2, with TRBD1 identical over 9 bases. This CDR3 has 11 residues. V was clipped by 7 bases and J by 4 bases; unmatched bases: 1. Germline V gene data show CDR1 as SQVTM and CDR2 as ANQGSEA. CDR3 protein: CSGDRVYGYTF. The CDR3, as DNA: TGCAGCGGGGACAGGGTCTATGGCTACACCTTC.

The CDR3: CASSTNPAYEQYF. CDR3 bases: TGTGCCAGCAGCACTAACCCGGCCTACGAGCAGTACTTC. This rearrangement joins TRBV7-2 to TRBJ2-7; D not resolved. CDR3 length: 13 amino acids. With 5 bases removed from V and 2 bases from J, the gap between germline ends came to 10 bases. Germline CDR1 and CDR2: SGHTA and FQGNSA.